The 18 T cell receptor beta chains reported below all come from one sample, sequenced in a study of neurological immune-mediated disorders. TCRdb processed the 5' RACE reads anew with MiXCR; each CDR3 protein has one entry. Among 130,000 or so distinct CDR3 sequences, more than 2.5% were seen once, and the ten largest hold 1.3%. Sequences were obtained from PBMCs. Receptor source: a young woman with multiple sclerosis.

This clonotype showed up many times. This chain's CDR3 is CSARDHAGVSEQYF. In nucleotides, the CDR3 is TGCAGTGCTAGAGATCATGCCGGGGTAAGCGAGCAGTACTTC. V and J are TRBV20-1 and TRBJ2-7; D may be TRBD2 (5 bases). Germline V lookup: CDR1 DFQATT, CDR2 SNEGSKA (reference sequence). CDR3 length: 14 amino acids. Trimming shortened V by 0 bases and J by 6 bases, and 15 bases separated the two germline ends.

In this sample, this clonotype turned up many times. The chain joins TRBV7-2 to TRBJ2-7; 14 bases fit TRBD2. V lost 5 bases and J lost 3; bases outside the gene matches: 6. The CDR3 has 16 residues. Germline loops: CDR1 SGHTA, CDR2 FQGNSA. The CDR3 coding sequence is TGTGCCAGCAGCAAAGGGGGACTAGCGGGAGTCTACGAGCAGTACTTC. Its translation: CASSKGGLAGVYEQYF.

In its sample, this clonotype was seen many times. The rearrangement links TRBV20-1 to TRBJ1-4; TRBD1 matches at 7 bases. CDR1 and CDR2 from the germline V gene are DFQATT and SNEGSKA (reference sequence). The V and J ends lost 0 bases and 5 bases, in that order; junction bases with no gene match: 6. The length of the CDR3 is 15 residues. CDR3 in DNA: TGCAGTGCTAGAGATCTGCAGGGGGGGAATGAAAAACTGTTTTTT. Translation: CSARDLQGGNEKLFF.

The sample holds many counts of this clonotype. V and J are TRBV29-1 and TRBJ2-2; no clear D gene. Germline V lookup: CDR1 SQVTM, CDR2 ANQGSEA. Trimming pared 1 base from V and 6 bases from J, leaving 6 bases between. The CDR3 length is 12 residues. The DNA for the CDR3 is TGCAGCGTTGAAGGCCTCCCCGGGGAGCTGTTTTTT. Translating it yields CSVEGLPGELFF.

This clonotype was detected only a few times. A single base separates this from a much larger clone, so it may be a read error. Because it lacks the conserved phenylalanine or tryptophan at the end, this CDR3 is likely a read error. The chain employs TRBV10-3 and TRBJ2-1; D tentatively fits TRBD1 or TRBD2 (5 bases each). The CDR3 contains 11 residues. The V end lost 10 bases, the J end lost 5 bases, and 9 bases lay between the germline ends. Germline V lookup: CDR1 ENHRY, CDR2 SYGVKD. The DNA for the CDR3 is TGTGCCACCCTGGGGGACAATGAGCAGTTCTAC. Amino acid sequence: CATLGDNEQFY.

The chain carries TRBV5-1 and TRBJ1-3, with 8 bases fitting TRBD1. Germline CDR1 SGHRS, CDR2 YFSETQ. This CDR3 has 16 amino acids. The ends lost 4 bases at V and 12 bases at J; junction bases unmatched: 18. CDR3 DNA sequence: TGCGCCAGCAGCCGGGACAGGTACGCCTCTGGAAAAAACATATATTTT. This encodes CASSRDRYASGKNIYF.

This clonotype was seen at least ten times. The chain joins TRBV20-1 to TRBJ1-5; no reliable D call. The CDR3 extends over 14 amino acids. Trimming removed 5 bases at V and 0 bases at J, with 11 bases between. Per germline, CDR1 DFQATT and CDR2 SNEGSKA (reference sequence). The CDR3 nucleotides are TGCAGTGCTGGGCAGATCAATAGCAATCAGCCCCAGCATTTT. The encoded protein is CSAGQINSNQPQHF.

This clonotype was recorded at least ten times. The chain links TRBV6-5 to TRBJ1-4; weak D call: TRBD1 (6 bases). With 6 bases removed from V and 7 bases from J, the gap between germline ends came to 15 bases. CDR1 MNHEY and CDR2 SVGAGI come from the germline V gene. The CDR3 has 14 residues. CDR3 sequence: CASRAGGGGEKLFF. The CDR3 DNA reads TGTGCCAGCAGAGCGGGTGGGGGCGGTGAAAAACTGTTTTTT.

This clonotype was picked up many times. This chain links TRBV5-1 with TRBJ2-7; D gene unclear. V was clipped by 4 bases and J by 6 bases, with 8 bases between them. The CDR3 extends over 11 amino acids. Germline V gives CDR1 SGHRS, CDR2 YFSETQ. CDR3 coding DNA: TGCGCCAGCAGCGCTGGTCGCGAGCAGTACTTC. Translating it yields CASSAGREQYF.

This clonotype was recorded many times. The chain combines TRBV5-1 with TRBJ2-4; 7 bases align to TRBD2. The length of the CDR3 is 15 residues. Looked up from germline, CDR1 is SGHRS and CDR2 is YFSETQ. Losses at the gene ends were 5 bases for V and 3 bases for J; bases not matched to a gene: 8. The CDR3: CASSWGGVDKNIQYF. DNA of the CDR3: TGCGCCAGCAGTTGGGGAGGGGTGGACAAAAACATTCAGTACTTC.

At least ten counts were recorded for this clonotype. V usage is TRBV5-6 and J usage is TRBJ1-1, with a tentative D call TRBD1 (5 bases). Trimming shortened V by 7 bases and J by 3 bases, and 16 bases separated the two germline ends. The CDR3 length is 14 residues. Germline V gene lookup returns CDR1 SGHDT and CDR2 YYEEEE. DNA of the CDR3: TGTGCCAGCGGGAGGGGAGGCCAATACACTGAAGCTTTCTTT. It is translated as CASGRGGQYTEAFF.

Many counts were recorded for this clonotype. The V call is TRBV10-3, the J call TRBJ1-6; 11 positions match TRBD1. The CDR3 consists of 17 residues. V lost 4 bases, J lost 2 bases, and 4 bases stayed unmatched. Germline V gene sequence: CDR1 ENHRY, CDR2 SYGVKD. The CDR3 protein is CAISARTGGTYNSPLHF. The CDR3 nucleotides are TGTGCCATCAGTGCCCGGACAGGGGGCACCTATAATTCACCCCTCCACTTT.

This clonotype was seen at least ten times. The rearrangement uses TRBV5-6 and TRBJ2-5; tentatively, D is TRBD1 (5 bases). Trimming removed 0 bases at V and 2 bases at J, with 8 bases between. This CDR3 region has 14 residues. Per germline, CDR1 SGHDT and CDR2 YYEEEE. CDR3 DNA: TGTGCCAGCAGCTTGGCCCCAGGGCAAGAGACCCAGTACTTC. Its protein is CASSLAPGQETQYF. Complete variable domain (other parts from reference TRBV5-6 and TRBJ2-5): DAGVTQSPTHLIKTRGQQVTLRCSPKSGHDTVSWYQQALGQGPQFIFQYYEEEERQRGNFPDRFSGHQFPNYSSELNVNALLLGDSALYLCASSLAPGQETQYFGPGTRLLVL.

This clonotype was picked up many times. The chain recombines TRBV20-1 with TRBJ2-3; TRBD2 matches at 7 bases. The CDR3 consists of 15 residues. Germline lookup yields CDR1 DFQATT and CDR2 SNEGSKA (reference sequence). V was clipped by 6 bases and J by 2 bases; unmatched bases: 11. CDR3 residues: CSALEFGRSTDTQYF. For the CDR3, the DNA is TGCAGTGCACTAGAGTTCGGGAGGTCCACAGATACGCAGTATTTT.

This clonotype was detected many times. This chain uses TRBV6-5 with TRBJ2-7; the D gene is possibly TRBD2 (6 bases). The CDR3 runs 14 residues. Germline V CDR1 and CDR2: MNHEY, SVGAGI. The germline V and J ends were trimmed by 8 bases and 4 bases, with 18 bases remaining between them. CDR3 sequence: CASRRQSGGYEQYF. CDR3 coding DNA: TGTGCCAGCCGCCGACAGTCCGGGGGATACGAGCAGTACTTC.

This clonotype was found many times. The V gene is TRBV7-8, the J gene TRBJ2-1; 10 bases match TRBD2. Trimming removed 2 bases from V and 0 bases from J; junction bases left unmatched: 4. The germline gives CDR1 SGHVS, CDR2 FQNEAQ. CDR3 length equals 17 residues. In DNA, the CDR3 is TGTGCCAGCAGCTTAATGCCTAGCGGGAGCTCCTACAATGAGCAGTTCTTC. This sequence encodes CASSLMPSGSSYNEQFF.

This clonotype has at least ten counts. The V and J genes are TRBV29-1 and TRBJ2-1, with 7 bases fitting TRBD2. This CDR3 has 14 amino acids. The V gene end was trimmed by 2 bases and the J gene end by 10 bases; junction bases not matched to a gene: 11. Germline lookup yields CDR1 SQVTM and CDR2 ANQGSEA. This CDR3 is CSVEKGRNGGEQFF. DNA for the CDR3: TGCAGCGTTGAAAAGGGTAGGAACGGGGGGGAGCAGTTCTTC.

This clonotype was observed at least ten times. The V gene is TRBV5-6, the J gene TRBJ2-1; no clear D. V was pared by 0 bases and J by 7 bases, with 5 bases between. The CDR3 length is 12 residues. The germline V gene has CDR1 SGHDT and CDR2 YYEEEE. The CDR3 DNA reads TGTGCCAGCAGCTTGGATCGGAATGAGCAGTTCTTC. It translates to CASSLDRNEQFF.